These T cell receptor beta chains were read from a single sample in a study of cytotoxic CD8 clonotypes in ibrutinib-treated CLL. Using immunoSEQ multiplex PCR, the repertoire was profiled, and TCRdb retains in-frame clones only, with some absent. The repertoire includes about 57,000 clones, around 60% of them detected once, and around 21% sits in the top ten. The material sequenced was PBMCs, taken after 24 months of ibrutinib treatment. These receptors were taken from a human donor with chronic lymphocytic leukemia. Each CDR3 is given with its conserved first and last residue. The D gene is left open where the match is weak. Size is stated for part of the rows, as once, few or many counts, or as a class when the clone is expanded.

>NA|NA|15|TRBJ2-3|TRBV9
TGTGCCAGCAGCGTAGCTCAAGGCAGGGGAGATACGCAGTATTTT
CASSVAQGRGDTQYF
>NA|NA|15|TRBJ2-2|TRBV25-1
TGTGCCAGCAGTGATCCCAACGTTCCCACCGGGGAGCTGTTTTTT
CASSDPNVPTGELFF
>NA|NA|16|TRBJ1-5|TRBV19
TGTGCCAGTAGTAACAGGGTGGGTCCCGGCAATCAGCCCCAGCATTTT
CASSNRVGPGNQPQHF
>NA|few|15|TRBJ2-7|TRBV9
TGTGCCAGCAGCGTAGGCGGCAGGGGAACTTACGAGCAGTACTTC
CASSVGGRGTYEQYF
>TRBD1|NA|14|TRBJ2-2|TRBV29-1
TGCAGCGTTGATTTGACAGGGGGGAGCCGGGAGCTGTTTTTT
CSVDLTGGSRELFF
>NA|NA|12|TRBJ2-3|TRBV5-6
TGTGCCAGCAGTTTGGCCGCCGGGGCGCAGTATTTT
CASSLAAGAQYF
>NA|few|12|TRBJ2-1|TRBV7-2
TGTGCCAGCAGCTTTAGTGGGAGTGAGCAGTTCTTC
CASSFSGSEQFF
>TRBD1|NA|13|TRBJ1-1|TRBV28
TGTGCCAGCACCCAGGGGGCGCCGGCTGAAGCTTTCTTT
CASTQGAPAEAFF
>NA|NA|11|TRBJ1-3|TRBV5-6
TGTGCCAGCAGCTTGGGGTATTCCATATATTTT
CASSLGYSIYF
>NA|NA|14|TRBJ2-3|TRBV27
TGTGCCACAAAGACAGGACTTATCACAGATACGCAGTATTTT
CATKTGLITDTQYF
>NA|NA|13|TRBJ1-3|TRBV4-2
TGTGCCAGCAGCCAAGACTTCCCAAGGACCATATATTTT
CASSQDFPRTIYF
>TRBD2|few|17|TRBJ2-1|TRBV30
TGTGCCTGGACACAGACTAGCGGGGCTTCCTACATGGGACTGAGGTTCTTC
CAWTQTSGASYMGLRFF
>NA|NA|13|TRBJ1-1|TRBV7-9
TGTGCCAGCAGCTTATCCGGGGACACTGAAGCTTTCTTT
CASSLSGDTEAFF
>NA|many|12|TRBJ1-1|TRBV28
TGTGCCAGCAGGGGGCCGGGTACTGAAGCTTTCTTT
CASRGPGTEAFF
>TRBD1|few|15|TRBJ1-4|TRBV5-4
TGTGCCAGCAGCGAGGGGGCGGTTACTAATGAAAAACTGTTTTTT
CASSEGAVTNEKLFF
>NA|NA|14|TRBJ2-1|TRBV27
TGTGCCAGCAGGGAGGGGGTTAGAAGTTATGAGCAGTTCTTC
CASREGVRSYEQFF
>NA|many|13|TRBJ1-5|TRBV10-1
TGCGCCAGCAAAGAGGGGAGGAAAAAGCCCCAGCATTTT
CASKEGRKKPQHF
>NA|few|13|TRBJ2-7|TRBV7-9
TGTGCCAGCAGCATAGGGTACTCCTACGAGCAGTACTTC
CASSIGYSYEQYF
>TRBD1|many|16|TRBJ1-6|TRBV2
TGTGCCAGCAGCCCCCTGGACAGGGGGTACAATTCACCCCTCCACTTT
CASSPLDRGYNSPLHF